The T cell receptor beta chain under discussion was sequenced for a study of blood T cell repertoires in COVID-19. Background on the study: The United States, Italy and Spain were the sources of the acute and convalescent COVID-19 samples. The cDNA or gDNA used as material had been derived from T cells, B-cell-depleted T cells, or PBMCs.

In the original workflow: Estimation of nucleated cell counts was performed using reference gene primer amplification. The assay was immunoSEQ multiplex PCR, and TCRdb's table has in-frame clones only and misses some. That table supplies the V and J calls and clone size; D and trimming were determined from the DNA. The sample has over 90,000 clones; approximately 86% are singletons. CDR1 LGHDT and CDR2 YNNKEL come from the germline V gene (reference sequence). The length of the CDR3 is 13 residues. V was trimmed by 1 base and J by 5 bases, leaving 6 bases between them. The Seattle patients joined while their infection was active and were tracked longitudinally afterward. This clone was counted a few times.

The material sequenced was peripheral blood. This sequence joins TRBV3-1 (or the pseudogene TRBV3-2) and TRBJ1-5; D ambiguous. This clonotype was obtained from a woman in her fifties or sixties with COVID-19, enrolled during active disease. The CDR3, as DNA: TGTGCCAGCAGCCAAGGGCGGGATCAGCCCCAGCATTTT. Its protein product is CASSQGRDQPQHF.